This T cell receptor (beta chain) appears in the sequencing data of a study of T cells in Graves' hyperthyroidism and ophthalmopathy. Diagnostic assessment was based on clinical symptoms, serum thyroxine and TRAb, thyroid ultrasound and orbital computed tomography. It was at first hyperthyroidism diagnosis, before any ophthalmopathy symptoms, that the blood sample was taken. From RNA transcripts, TCR beta CDR3 regions were amplified. HTBI primers were employed in a first-round RT-PCR of the TCR CDR3. MiXCR, run by TCRdb on the multiplex PCR reads, gives a single entry per CDR3 protein. Seen here are around 340,000 distinct CDR3 sequences, about 15% observed once, and the top ten hold around a third. This clonotype was recorded at least ten times. Its specificity is not known. Whole-study findings and limits: Appearing also in blood were most of the thyroid clonotypes expanded above 0.001.

The sequencing input was blood. The sequence derives from a woman aged 25 to 45 with Graves' hyperthyroidism that later progressed to Graves' ophthalmopathy.

This chain's CDR3 is CASSVVGNPGETQYF. The CDR3 nucleotides are TGTGCCAGCAGCGTAGTCGGTAACCCGGGGGAGACCCAGTACTTC. The chain couples TRBV9 to TRBJ2-5, with TRBD2 as a possible D gene (5 bases). CDR1 and CDR2 from the germline V gene are SGDLS and YYNGEE. The V end was cut by 0 bases, the J end by 5 bases, with 14 bases between. CDR3 length: 15 residues.